This TCR beta chain derives from a study of blood T cells in healthy people across ages. The V gene end was trimmed by 3 bases and the J gene end by 4 bases; junction bases not matched to a gene: 7. Per the germline V gene, CDR1 is SGHTA and CDR2 is FQGNSA. The CDR3 consists of 16 residues. Primed by a sample-barcoded 5' primer and a J-beta primer mix, a second PCR proceeded for about 6 to 12 cycles. A template-switch adaptor with 12 random nucleotides tagged each cDNA molecule. Each CDR3 protein gets one entry after TCRdb re-called the 5' RACE reads with MiXCR. The sample carries more than 750,000 distinct CDR3 sequences, almost 30% recorded once. These data were also filed under a second study, of T cells of mothers and their children.

The receptor was derived from a woman aged 35 to 49 in good health. The rearrangement joins TRBV7-2 to TRBJ2-7; TRBD2 matches at 12 bases. The sequencing input was blood. The CDR3 protein is CASSFLGLAGRYEQYF. The CDR3 nucleotides read TGTGCCAGCAGCTTTCTCGGACTAGCGGGGAGATACGAGCAGTACTTC.